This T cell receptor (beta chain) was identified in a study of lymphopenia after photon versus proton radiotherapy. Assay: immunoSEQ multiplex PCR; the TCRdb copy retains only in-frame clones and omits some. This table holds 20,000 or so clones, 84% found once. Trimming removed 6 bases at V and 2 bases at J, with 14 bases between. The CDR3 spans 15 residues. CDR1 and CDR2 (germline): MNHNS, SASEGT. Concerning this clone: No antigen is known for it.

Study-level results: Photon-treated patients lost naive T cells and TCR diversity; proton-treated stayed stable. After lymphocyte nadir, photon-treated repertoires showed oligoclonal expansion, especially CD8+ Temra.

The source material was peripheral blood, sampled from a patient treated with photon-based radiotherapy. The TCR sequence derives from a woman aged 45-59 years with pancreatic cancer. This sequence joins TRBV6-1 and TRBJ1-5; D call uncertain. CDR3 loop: CASSAKGFGNQPQHF. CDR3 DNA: TGTGCCAGCAGCGCCAAGGGATTTGGCAATCAGCCCCAGCATTTT.